What follows are 2 T cell receptor beta chains derived from one specimen sequenced in a study of tissue T cells after allogeneic stem cell transplantation. The table came from immunoSEQ multiplex PCR; TCRdb's copy has only in-frame clones and leaves some out. The table shows around 40,000 clones, with approximately 92% occurring only once. The input for sequencing was blood, taken before transplantation. The receptors shown here come from a woman aged 35-75 years who later had graft-versus-host disease after an allogeneic stem cell transplant.

J is TRBJ1-1 and V is TRBV9; TRBD1 matches at 7 bases. V trimming: 3 bases; J trimming: 9 bases; junction bases outside the gene matches: 11. This CDR3 has 14 residues. Germline V gene sequence: CDR1 SGDLS, CDR2 YYNGEE. Here the CDR3 DNA reads TGTGCCAGCAGCGGACGAACGGGACAGAGAAAAGCTTTCTTT. Protein product: CASSGRTGQRKAFF.

The V gene is TRBV7-9, the J gene TRBJ2-7; 9 bases line up with TRBD1. The ends lost 6 bases at V and 2 bases at J; junction bases unmatched: 5. Germline V CDR1 and CDR2: SEHNR, FQNEAQ (reference sequence). The CDR3 length is 14 residues. Here the CDR3 DNA reads TGTGCCAGCAGTCACCGGGACAGGGCCTACGAGCAGTACTTC. This gives the protein CASSHRDRAYEQYF.